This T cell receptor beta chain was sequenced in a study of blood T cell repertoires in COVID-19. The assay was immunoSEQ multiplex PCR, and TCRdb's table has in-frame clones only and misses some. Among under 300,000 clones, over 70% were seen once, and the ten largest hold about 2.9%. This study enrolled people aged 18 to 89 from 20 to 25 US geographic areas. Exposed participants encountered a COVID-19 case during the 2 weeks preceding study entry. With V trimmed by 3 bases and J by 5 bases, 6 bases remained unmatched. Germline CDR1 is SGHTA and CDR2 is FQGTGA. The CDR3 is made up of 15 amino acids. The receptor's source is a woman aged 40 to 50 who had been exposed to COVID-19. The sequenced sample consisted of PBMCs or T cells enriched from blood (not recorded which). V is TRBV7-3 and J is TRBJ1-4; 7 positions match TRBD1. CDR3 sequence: CASSLRGLKNEKLFF. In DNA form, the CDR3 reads TGTGCCAGCAGCTTGAGGGGGCTAAAGAATGAAAAACTGTTTTTT.